This is a list of T cell receptor beta chains from one sample in a study of cytomegalovirus exposure and HLA in healthy donors. Some clones are missing from TCRdb's copy, which holds only in-frame ones; the method was immunoSEQ multiplex PCR. Of 95,000 to 100,000 clones listed, around three quarters are singletons. Source material: PBMCs. The receptors were sampled from a man aged 55 to 70 in good health and CMV-seropositive. Each CDR3 is given with its conserved first and last residue. A D gene is named only where the DNA matches it firmly. Clone size is given for some rows only: seen once, a few or many times, or a class if the clone is expanded.

NA TRBJ2-7 TRBV9 NA CASSLGQQTYEQYF TGTGCCAGCAGCCTCGGACAGCAAACCTACGAGCAGTACTTC
NA TRBJ2-5 TRBV18 NA CASSPGQQETQYF TGTGCCAGCTCACCTGGGCAGCAAGAGACCCAGTACTTC
NA TRBJ1-4 TRBV9 NA CASSVDLANEKLFF TGTGCCAGCAGCGTAGACTTGGCTAATGAAAAACTGTTTTTT
NA TRBJ1-2 TRBV2 NA CASSLQNYGYTF TGTGCCAGCAGCCTACAGAACTATGGCTACACCTTC
NA TRBJ2-1 TRBV9 NA CASSVKIKTGTFYNEQFF TGTGCCAGCAGCGTAAAAATAAAGACGGGAACCTTCTACAATGAGCAGTTCTTC
NA TRBJ2-7 TRBV9 NA CASSGRRGSYEQYF TGTGCCAGCAGCGGACGAAGGGGTTCCTACGAGCAGTACTTC
NA TRBJ2-3 TRBV13 NA CASSGGAHDTQYF TGTGCCAGCAGCGGGGGGGCGCACGATACGCAGTATTTT
TRBD1 TRBJ1-2 TRBV5-4 once CASSLDRGPSSGGYIF TGTGCCAGCAGCTTGGACAGGGGGCCGTCGTCTGGTGGCTACATCTTC
TRBD2 TRBJ2-5 TRBV30 NA CAWSGKRGAQETQYF TGTGCCTGGAGCGGGAAGCGGGGGGCCCAAGAGACCCAGTACTTC
TRBD2 TRBJ2-5 TRBV11-2 NA CASSLRGGEIETQYF TGTGCCAGCAGCTTAAGGGGAGGGGAGATCGAGACCCAGTACTTC
TRBD2 TRBJ2-1 TRBV27 NA CASSLPGLAVHEQFF TGTGCCAGCAGTTTACCGGGACTAGCGGTTCACGAGCAGTTCTTC
NA TRBJ1-1 TRBV18 NA CASSLESGAEAFF TGTGCCAGCTCTCTGGAGTCCGGGGCTGAAGCTTTCTTT
TRBD2 TRBJ2-1 TRBV19 NA CASSSPSGLAHYNEQFF TGTGCCAGTAGTTCCCCCTCGGGACTAGCGCATTACAATGAGCAGTTCTTC
TRBD2 TRBJ2-1 TRBV7-8 NA CASSPRTSGGPGDNNEQFF TGTGCCAGCAGTCCGCGGACTAGCGGGGGCCCGGGGGATAACAATGAGCAGTTCTTC
NA TRBJ2-1 TRBV4-1 few CASSRTTGYNEQFF TGCGCCAGCAGCCGTACGACAGGTTACAATGAGCAGTTCTTC
TRBD1 TRBJ1-4 TRBV28 once CASSGTGTNEKLFF TGTGCCAGCAGTGGGACAGGGACTAATGAAAAACTGTTTTTT
TRBD2 TRBJ2-7 TRBV19 NA CASSILGGPPYEQYF TGTGCCAGTAGTATCTTGGGAGGGCCCCCCTACGAGCAGTACTTC
NA TRBJ2-3 TRBV28 NA CASSLGTGLGGSNTQYF TGTGCCAGCAGTTTGGGAACAGGGCTTGGGGGATCTAATACGCAGTATTTT
NA TRBJ2-2 TRBV5-1 NA CASSLVGGKSSGELFF TGCGCCAGCAGCTTGGTTGGGGGCAAAAGTTCCGGGGAGCTGTTTTTT
NA TRBJ2-5 TRBV4-3 NA CASSQEGTGQETQYF TGCGCCAGCAGCCAAGAGGGGACTGGCCAAGAGACCCAGTACTTC
NA TRBJ2-7 TRBV7-9 NA CSSSLEGIDEQYF TGTTCCAGCAGCTTAGAGGGGATCGACGAGCAGTACTTC
NA TRBJ1-6 TRBV21-1 NA CASSSSDINSPLHF TGTGCCAGCAGCAGTTCGGACATTAATTCACCCCTCCACTTT
TRBD2 TRBJ2-7 TRBV7-8 NA CASSPGTRGNEQYF TGTGCCAGCAGCCCCGGGACTAGAGGGAACGAGCAGTACTTC
TRBD1 TRBJ1-5 TRBV10-3 NA CAISPGQGSNQPQHF TGTGCCATCAGTCCGGGACAGGGAAGCAATCAGCCCCAGCATTTT
NA TRBJ2-2 TRBV27 NA CASSPSGLLTGELFF TGTGCCAGCAGTCCCTCGGGACTCCTCACCGGGGAGCTGTTTTTT
NA TRBJ1-2 TRBV6-4 NA CASSKDRNYGYTF TGTGCCAGCAGTAAGGACAGAAACTATGGCTACACCTTC
TRBD1 TRBJ1-4 TRBV9 NA CASSVVGTGDREKLFF TGTGCCAGCAGCGTGGTTGGGACAGGGGACCGAGAAAAACTGTTTTTT
TRBD2 TRBJ2-3 TRBV4-2 NA CASSLAGLAGAASTDTQYF TGTGCCAGCAGCCTCGCAGGACTAGCGGGGGCCGCTAGCACAGATACGCAGTATTTT